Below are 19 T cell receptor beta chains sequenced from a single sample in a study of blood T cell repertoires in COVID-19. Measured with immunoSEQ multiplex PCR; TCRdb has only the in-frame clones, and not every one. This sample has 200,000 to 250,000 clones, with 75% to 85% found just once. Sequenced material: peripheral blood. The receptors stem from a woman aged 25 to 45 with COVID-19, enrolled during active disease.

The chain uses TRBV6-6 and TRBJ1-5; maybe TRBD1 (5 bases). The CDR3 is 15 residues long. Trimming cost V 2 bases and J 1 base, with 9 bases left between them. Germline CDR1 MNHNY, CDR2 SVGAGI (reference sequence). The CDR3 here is CASSYAGVSNQPQHF. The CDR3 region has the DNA TGTGCCAGCAGTTACGCGGGGGTGAGCAATCAGCCCCAGCATTTT.

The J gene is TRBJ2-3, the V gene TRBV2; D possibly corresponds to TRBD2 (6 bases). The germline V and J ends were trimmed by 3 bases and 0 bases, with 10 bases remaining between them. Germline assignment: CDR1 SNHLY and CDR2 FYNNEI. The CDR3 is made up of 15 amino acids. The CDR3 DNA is TGTGCCAGCAGTGAGGGGCGGGGTAGCACAGATACGCAGTATTTT. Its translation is CASSEGRGSTDTQYF.

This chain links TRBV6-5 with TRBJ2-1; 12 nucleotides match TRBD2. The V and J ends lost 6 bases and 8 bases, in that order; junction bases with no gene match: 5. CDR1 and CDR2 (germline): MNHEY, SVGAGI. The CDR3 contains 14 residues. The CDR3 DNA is TGTGCCAGCAGAGCACTAGCGGGAGGTGATGAGCAGTTCTTC. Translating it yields CASRALAGGDEQFF.

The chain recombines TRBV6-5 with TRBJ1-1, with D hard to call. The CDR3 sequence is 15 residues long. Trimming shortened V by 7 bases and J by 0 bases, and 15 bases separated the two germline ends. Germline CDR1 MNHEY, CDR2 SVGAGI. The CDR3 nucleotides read TGTGCCAGCACCCCGTGGGCAGCTATGAACACTGAAGCTTTCTTT. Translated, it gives CASTPWAAMNTEAFF.

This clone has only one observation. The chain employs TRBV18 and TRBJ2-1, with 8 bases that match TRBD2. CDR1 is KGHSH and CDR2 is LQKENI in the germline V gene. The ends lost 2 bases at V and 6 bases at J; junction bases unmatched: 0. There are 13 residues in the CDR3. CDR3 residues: CASSPGTSNEQFF. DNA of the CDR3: TGTGCCAGCTCACCAGGGACTAGCAATGAGCAGTTCTTC. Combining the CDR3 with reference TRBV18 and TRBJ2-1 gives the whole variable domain NAGVMQNPRHLVRRRGQEARLRCSPMKGHSHVYWYRQLPEEGLKFMVYLQKENIIDESGMPKERFSAEFPKEGPSILRIQQVVRGDSAAYFCASSPGTSNEQFFGPGTRLTVL.

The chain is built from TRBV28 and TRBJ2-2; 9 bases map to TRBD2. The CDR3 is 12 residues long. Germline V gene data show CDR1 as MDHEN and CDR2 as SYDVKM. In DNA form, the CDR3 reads TGTGCGACTAGCGGCGACACCGGGGAGCTGTTTTTT. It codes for CATSGDTGELFF.

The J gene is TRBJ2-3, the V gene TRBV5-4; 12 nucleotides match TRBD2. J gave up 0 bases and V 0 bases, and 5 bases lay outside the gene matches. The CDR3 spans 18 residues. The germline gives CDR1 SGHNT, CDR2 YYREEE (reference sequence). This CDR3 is CASSLGLAGGISTDTQYF. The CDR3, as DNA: TGTGCCAGCAGCTTGGGGCTAGCGGGGGGGATAAGCACAGATACGCAGTATTTT.

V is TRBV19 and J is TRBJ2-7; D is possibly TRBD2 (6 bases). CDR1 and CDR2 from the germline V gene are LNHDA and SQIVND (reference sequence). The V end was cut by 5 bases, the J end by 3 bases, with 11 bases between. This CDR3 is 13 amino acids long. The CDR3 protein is CASSPTGLYEQYF. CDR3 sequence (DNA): TGTGCCAGTAGTCCGACGGGACTCTACGAGCAGTACTTC.

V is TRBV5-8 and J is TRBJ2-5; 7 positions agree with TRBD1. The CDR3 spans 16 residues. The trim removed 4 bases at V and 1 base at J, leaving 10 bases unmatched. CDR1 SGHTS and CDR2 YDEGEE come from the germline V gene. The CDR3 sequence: CASSVGTALPQETQYF. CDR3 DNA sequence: TGTGCCAGCAGCGTTGGGACAGCCCTACCCCAAGAGACCCAGTACTTC.

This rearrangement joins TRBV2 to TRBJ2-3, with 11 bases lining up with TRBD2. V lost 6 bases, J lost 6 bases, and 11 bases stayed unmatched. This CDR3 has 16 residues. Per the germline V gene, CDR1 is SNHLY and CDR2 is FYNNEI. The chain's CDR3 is CASRKTKTSGMDTQYF. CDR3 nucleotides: TGTGCCAGCAGAAAGACCAAGACTAGCGGGATGGATACGCAGTATTTT.

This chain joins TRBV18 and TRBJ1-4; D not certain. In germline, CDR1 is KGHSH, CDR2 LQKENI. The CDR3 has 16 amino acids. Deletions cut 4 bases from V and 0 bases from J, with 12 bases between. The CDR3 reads CASSLSSFATNEKLFF. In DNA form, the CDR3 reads TGTGCCAGCTCACTCAGTTCGTTTGCAACTAATGAAAAACTGTTTTTT.

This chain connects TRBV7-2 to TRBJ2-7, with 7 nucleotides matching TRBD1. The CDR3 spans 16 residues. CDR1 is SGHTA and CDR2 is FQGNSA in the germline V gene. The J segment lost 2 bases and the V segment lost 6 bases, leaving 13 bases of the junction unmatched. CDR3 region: CASRGGYDRAPYEQYF. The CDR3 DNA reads TGTGCCAGCAGAGGTGGATATGACAGGGCCCCCTACGAGCAGTACTTC.

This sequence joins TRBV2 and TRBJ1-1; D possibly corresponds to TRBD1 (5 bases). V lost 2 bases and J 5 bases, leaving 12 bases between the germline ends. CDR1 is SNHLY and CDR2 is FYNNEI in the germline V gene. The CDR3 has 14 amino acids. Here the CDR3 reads CASSESSGKTEAFF. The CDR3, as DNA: TGTGCCAGCAGTGAAAGTTCAGGGAAGACTGAAGCTTTCTTT.

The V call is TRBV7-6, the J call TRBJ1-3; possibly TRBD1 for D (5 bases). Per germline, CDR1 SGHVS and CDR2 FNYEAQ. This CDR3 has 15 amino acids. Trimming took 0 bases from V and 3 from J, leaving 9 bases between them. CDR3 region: CASSLAGGSGNTIYF. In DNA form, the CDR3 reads TGTGCCAGCAGCTTAGCCGGGGGTAGTGGAAACACCATATATTTT.

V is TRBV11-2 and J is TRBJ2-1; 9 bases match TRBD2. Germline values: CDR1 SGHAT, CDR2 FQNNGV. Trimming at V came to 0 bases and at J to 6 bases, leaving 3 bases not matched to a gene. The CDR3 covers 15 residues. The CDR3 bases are TGTGCCAGCAGCTTAGAGATAGCGGGGGTCAATGAGCAGTTCTTC. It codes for CASSLEIAGVNEQFF.

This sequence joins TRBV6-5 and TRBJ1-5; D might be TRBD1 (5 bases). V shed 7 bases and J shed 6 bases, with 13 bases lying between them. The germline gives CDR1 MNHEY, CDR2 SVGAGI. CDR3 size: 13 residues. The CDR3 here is CASTLRGSQPQHF. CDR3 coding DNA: TGTGCCAGCACCTTACGGGGGTCTCAGCCCCAGCATTTT.

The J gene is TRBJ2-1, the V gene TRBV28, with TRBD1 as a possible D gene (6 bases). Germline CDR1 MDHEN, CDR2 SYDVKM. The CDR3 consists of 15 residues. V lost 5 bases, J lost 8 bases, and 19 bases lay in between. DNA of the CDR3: TGTGCCAGCAGTCCCAGGGGAAGAGGCTGGGATGAGCAGTTCTTC. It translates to CASSPRGRGWDEQFF. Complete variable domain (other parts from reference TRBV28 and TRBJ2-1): DVKVTQSSRYLVKRTGEKVFLECVQDMDHENMFWYRQDPGLGLRLIYFSYDVKMKEKGDIPEGYSVSREKKERFSLILESASTNQTSMYLCASSPRGRGWDEQFFGPGTRLTVL.

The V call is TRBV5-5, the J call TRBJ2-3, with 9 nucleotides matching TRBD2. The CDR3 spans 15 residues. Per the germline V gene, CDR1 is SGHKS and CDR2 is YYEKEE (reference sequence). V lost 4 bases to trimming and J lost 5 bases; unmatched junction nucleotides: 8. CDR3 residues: CASSRTSAGVDTQYF. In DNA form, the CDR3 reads TGTGCCAGCAGCCGGACTAGCGCCGGGGTAGATACGCAGTATTTT.

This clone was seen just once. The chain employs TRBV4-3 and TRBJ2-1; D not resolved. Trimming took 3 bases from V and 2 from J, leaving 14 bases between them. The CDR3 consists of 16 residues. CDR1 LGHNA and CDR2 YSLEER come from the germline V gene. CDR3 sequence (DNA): TGCGCCAGCAGCCAGCAGACTTCATCCGCCTACAATGAGCAGTTCTTC. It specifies CASSQQTSSAYNEQFF.